This T cell receptor beta chain was sequenced in a study of shared clonotypes between healthy human individuals. Details on this clone: Antigen: not known.

Sequenced by immunoSEQ multiplex PCR; TCRdb stores in-frame clones only, minus some. The sample gives more than 1.2 million clones, approximately 98.5% of which show up once; roughly 0.35% is in the top ten. This CDR3 is 16 amino acids long. CDR1 and CDR2 from the germline V gene are KGHSH and LQKENI. V gave up 2 bases and J gave up 4 bases, with 17 bases separating them. The study, taken as a whole, reports: Researchers sampled only blood; tissue repertoires likely differ. The rarefaction results pointed to incomplete sorted-subset sequencing despite large depth. Sequencing depth was expected to affect clonotype sharing among donors.

Naive CD45RA+ and memory CD45RA-negative subsets were split from CD4+ cells. The V call is TRBV18, the J call TRBJ1-1, with no clear D. The receptor's source is a man under 40 in good health. Sequences were obtained from naive CD4+ T cells sorted from blood. Subset described: CD45RA+ positively selected. The CDR3 loop is CASSPSPPRGATEAFF. The DNA for the CDR3 is TGTGCCAGCTCACCATCTCCCCCGCGGGGTGCCACTGAAGCTTTCTTT.